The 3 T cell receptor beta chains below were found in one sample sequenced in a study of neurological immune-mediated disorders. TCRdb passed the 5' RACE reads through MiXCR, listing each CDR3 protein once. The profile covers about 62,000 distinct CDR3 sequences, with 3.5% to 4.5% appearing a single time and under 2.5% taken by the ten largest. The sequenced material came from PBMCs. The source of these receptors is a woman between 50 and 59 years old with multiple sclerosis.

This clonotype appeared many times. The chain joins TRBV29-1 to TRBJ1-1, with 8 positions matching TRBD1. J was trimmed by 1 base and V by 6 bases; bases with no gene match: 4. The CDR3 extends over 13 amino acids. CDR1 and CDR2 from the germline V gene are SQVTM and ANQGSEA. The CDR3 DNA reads TGCAGCGTCCTAGACAGGGGGAACACTGAAGCTTTCTTT. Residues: CSVLDRGNTEAFF. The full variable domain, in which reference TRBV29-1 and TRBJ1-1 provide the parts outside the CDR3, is SAVISQKPSRDICQRGTSLTIQCQVDSQVTMMFWYRQQPGQSLTLIATANQGSEATYESGFVIDKFPISRPNLTFSTLTVSNMSPEDSSIYLCSVLDRGNTEAFFGQGTRLTVV.

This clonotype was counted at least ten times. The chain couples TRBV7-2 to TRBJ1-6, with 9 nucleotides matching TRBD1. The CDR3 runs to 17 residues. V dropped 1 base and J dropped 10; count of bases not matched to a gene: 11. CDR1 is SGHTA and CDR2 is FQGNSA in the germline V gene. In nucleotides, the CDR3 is TGTGCCAGCAGCTTAGGAAGGGGACAGGGCAAATTCTCACCCCTCCACTTT. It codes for CASSLGRGQGKFSPLHF.

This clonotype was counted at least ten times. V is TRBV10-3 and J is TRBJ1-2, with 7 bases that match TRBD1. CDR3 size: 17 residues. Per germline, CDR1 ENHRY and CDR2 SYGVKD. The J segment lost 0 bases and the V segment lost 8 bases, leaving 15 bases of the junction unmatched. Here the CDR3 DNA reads TGTGCCATCGGGACCCGGGACAGCGCCCTATCTAACTATGGCTACACCTTC. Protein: CAIGTRDSALSNYGYTF.